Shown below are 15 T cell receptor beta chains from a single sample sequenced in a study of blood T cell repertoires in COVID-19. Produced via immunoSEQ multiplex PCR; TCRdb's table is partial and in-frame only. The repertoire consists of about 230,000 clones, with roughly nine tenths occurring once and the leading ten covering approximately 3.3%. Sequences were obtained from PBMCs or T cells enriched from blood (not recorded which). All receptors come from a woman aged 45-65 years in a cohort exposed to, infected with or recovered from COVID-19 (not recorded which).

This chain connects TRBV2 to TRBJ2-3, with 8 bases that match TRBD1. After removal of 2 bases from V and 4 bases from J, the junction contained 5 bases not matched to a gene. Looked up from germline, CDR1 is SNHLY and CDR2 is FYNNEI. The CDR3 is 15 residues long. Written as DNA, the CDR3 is TGTGCCAGCAGTGAACAAGGACAGGGTCCAGATACGCAGTATTTT. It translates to CASSEQGQGPDTQYF.

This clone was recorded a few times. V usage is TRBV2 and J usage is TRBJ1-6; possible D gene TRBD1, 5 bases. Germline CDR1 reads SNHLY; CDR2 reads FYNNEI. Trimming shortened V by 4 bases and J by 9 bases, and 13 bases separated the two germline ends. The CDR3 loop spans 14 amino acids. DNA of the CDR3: TGTGCCAGCAGTGTACAGGTGAAGGGTTCACCCCTCCACTTT. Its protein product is CASSVQVKGSPLHF.

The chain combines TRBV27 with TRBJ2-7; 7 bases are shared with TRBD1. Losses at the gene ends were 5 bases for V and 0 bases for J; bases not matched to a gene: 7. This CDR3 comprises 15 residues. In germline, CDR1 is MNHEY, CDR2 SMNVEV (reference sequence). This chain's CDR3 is CASSLTTGASYEQYF. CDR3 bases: TGTGCCAGCAGTCTAACCACAGGGGCCTCCTACGAGCAGTACTTC.

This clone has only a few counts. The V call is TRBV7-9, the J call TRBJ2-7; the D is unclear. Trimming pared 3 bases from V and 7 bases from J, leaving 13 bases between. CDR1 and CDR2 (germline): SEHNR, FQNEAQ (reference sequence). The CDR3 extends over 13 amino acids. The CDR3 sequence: CASSLPGNREQYF. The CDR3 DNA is TGTGCCAGCAGCTTGCCGGGTAATCGAGAGCAGTACTTC.

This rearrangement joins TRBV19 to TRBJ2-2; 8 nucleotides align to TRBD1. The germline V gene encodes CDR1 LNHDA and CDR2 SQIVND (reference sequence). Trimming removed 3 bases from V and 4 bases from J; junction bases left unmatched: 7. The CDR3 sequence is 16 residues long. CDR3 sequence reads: CASSISGQGGTGELFF. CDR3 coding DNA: TGTGCCAGTAGTATCTCCGGACAGGGAGGCACCGGGGAGCTGTTTTTT. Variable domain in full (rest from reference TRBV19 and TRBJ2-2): DGGITQSPKYLFRKEGQNVTLSCEQNLNHDAMYWYRQDPGQGLRLIYYSQIVNDFQKGDIAEGYSVSREKKESFPLTVTSAQKNPTAFYLCASSISGQGGTGELFFGEGSRLTVL.

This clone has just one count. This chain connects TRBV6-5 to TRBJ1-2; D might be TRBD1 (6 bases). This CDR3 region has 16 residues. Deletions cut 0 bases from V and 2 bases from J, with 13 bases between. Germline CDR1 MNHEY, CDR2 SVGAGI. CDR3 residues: CASSYSKWGGNYGYTF. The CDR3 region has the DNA TGTGCCAGCAGTTACTCGAAATGGGGGGGCAACTATGGCTACACCTTC.

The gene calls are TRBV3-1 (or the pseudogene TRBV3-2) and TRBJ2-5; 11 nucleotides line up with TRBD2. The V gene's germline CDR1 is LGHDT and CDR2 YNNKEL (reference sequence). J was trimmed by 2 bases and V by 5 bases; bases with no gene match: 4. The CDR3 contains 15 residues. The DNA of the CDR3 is TGTGCCAGCAGCGTAGCGGGGGGGAAACAAGAGACCCAGTACTTC. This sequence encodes CASSVAGGKQETQYF.

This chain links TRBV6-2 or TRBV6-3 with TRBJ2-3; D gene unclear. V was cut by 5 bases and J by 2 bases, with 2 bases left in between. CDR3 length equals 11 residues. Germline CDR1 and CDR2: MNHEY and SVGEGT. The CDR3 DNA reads TGTGCCAGCAGTCACACAGATACGCAGTATTTT. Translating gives CASSHTDTQYF.

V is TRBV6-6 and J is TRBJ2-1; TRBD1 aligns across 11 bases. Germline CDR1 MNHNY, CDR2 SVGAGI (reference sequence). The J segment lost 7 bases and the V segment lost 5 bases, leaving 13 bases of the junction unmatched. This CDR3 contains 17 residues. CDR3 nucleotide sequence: TGTGCCAGCAGTCGGGACAGGGGGATGTGGACAATTAATGAGCAGTTCTTC. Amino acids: CASSRDRGMWTINEQFF.

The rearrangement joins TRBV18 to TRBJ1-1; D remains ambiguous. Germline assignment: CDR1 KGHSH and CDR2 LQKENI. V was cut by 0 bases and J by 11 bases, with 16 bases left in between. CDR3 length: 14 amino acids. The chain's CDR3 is CASSPPSIQAQAFF. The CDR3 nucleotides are TGTGCCAGCTCACCACCCTCAATCCAGGCTCAGGCTTTCTTT.

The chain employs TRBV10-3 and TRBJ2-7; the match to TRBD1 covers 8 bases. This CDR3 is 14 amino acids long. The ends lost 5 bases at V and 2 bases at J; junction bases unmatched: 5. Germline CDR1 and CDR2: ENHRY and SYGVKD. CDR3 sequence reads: CAISISTGAYEQYF. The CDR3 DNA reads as TGTGCCATCAGTATTTCGACAGGGGCCTACGAGCAGTACTTC.

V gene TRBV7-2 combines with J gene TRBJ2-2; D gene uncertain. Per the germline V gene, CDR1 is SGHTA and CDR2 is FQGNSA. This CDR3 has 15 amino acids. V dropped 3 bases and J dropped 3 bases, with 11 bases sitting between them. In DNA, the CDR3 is TGTGCCAGCAGCTTGGTACTTCTGGACACCGGGGAGCTGTTTTTT. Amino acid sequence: CASSLVLLDTGELFF.

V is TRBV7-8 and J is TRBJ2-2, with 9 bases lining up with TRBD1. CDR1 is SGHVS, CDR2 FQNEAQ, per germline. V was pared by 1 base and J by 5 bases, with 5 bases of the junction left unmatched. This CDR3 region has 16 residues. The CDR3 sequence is CASSLGGTGRTGELFF. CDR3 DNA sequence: TGTGCCAGCAGCTTAGGCGGGACAGGGAGGACCGGGGAGCTGTTTTTT.

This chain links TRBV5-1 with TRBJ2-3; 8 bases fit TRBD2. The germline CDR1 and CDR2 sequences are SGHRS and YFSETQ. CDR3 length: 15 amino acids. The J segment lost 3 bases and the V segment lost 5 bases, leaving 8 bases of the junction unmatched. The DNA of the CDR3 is TGCGCCAGCAGTGAAGCGGGGGTCATAACAGATACGCAGTATTTT. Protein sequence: CASSEAGVITDTQYF.

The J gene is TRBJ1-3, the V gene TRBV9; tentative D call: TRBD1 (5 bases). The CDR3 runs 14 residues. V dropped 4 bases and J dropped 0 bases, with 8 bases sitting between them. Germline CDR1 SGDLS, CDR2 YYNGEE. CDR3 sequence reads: CASSLQVSGNTIYF. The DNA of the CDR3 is TGTGCCAGCAGCTTACAGGTCTCTGGAAACACCATATATTTT.